These 25 T cell receptor beta chains were all obtained from the same sample, sequenced in a study of blood T cell repertoires in COVID-19. The assay was immunoSEQ multiplex PCR, and TCRdb's table has in-frame clones only and misses some. The sample yields roughly 80,000 clones, over 70% seen once. Input material: peripheral blood. These receptors were collected from a man over 45 with active COVID-19.

The V gene is TRBV30, the J gene TRBJ1-3; no definite D call. Trimming removed 4 bases from V and 0 bases from J, with 4 bases in between. The CDR3 has 12 amino acids. Germline V gives CDR1 GTSNPN, CDR2 SVGIG (reference sequence). The CDR3 region is CAWTSSGNTIYF. The CDR3, as DNA: TGTGCCTGGACGAGCTCTGGAAACACCATATATTTT.

The CDR3 loop is CATRSLTGTTEAFF. In nucleotides, the CDR3 is TGCGCCACACGTTCCCTAACAGGGACCACTGAAGCTTTCTTT. V usage is TRBV5-1 and J usage is TRBJ1-1, with TRBD1 as a possible D gene (6 bases). The V gene lost 9 bases and the J gene lost 4 bases, with 19 bases spanning the gap. In germline, CDR1 is SGHRS, CDR2 YFSETQ. The CDR3 is made up of 14 amino acids. The full variable domain, its missing parts supplied by reference TRBV5-1 and TRBJ1-1, is KAGVTQTPRYLIKTRGQQVTLSCSPISGHRSVSWYQQTPGQGLQFLFEYFSETQRNKGNFPGRFSGRQFSNSRSEMNVSTLELGDSALYLCATRSLTGTTEAFFGQGTRLTVV.

The count of this clone is one. The CDR3 here is CASSYSPRGPSGYTF. In DNA, the CDR3 is TGTGCCAGCAGTTACTCCCCCAGGGGGCCCTCTGGCTACACCTTC. V is TRBV6-5 and J is TRBJ1-2; 8 bases are shared with TRBD1. Trimming took 0 bases from V and 7 from J; bases not matched to a gene: 7. From germline, CDR1 is MNHEY and CDR2 SVGAGI. The CDR3 sequence is 15 residues long.

This clone was seen a single time. The chain combines TRBV7-2 with TRBJ2-4; 8 bases agree with TRBD1. The CDR3 extends over 16 amino acids. Per germline, CDR1 SGHTA and CDR2 FQGNSA. The V gene end was trimmed by 7 bases and the J gene end by 3 bases; junction bases not matched to a gene: 11. CDR3: CASTRGGQGVKNIQYF. The CDR3 DNA reads TGTGCCAGCACCCGGGGAGGACAGGGAGTCAAAAACATTCAGTACTTC.

V usage is TRBV9 and J usage is TRBJ2-2, with no clear D. Germline CDR1 reads SGDLS; CDR2 reads YYNGEE. V lost 1 base to trimming and J lost 8 bases, with 3 bases between them. The CDR3 runs 11 residues. The CDR3 sequence is CASSVSGELFF. The CDR3 DNA sequence: TGTGCCAGCAGCGTATCAGGGGAGCTGTTTTTT.

The rearrangement uses TRBV21-1 and TRBJ1-6; TRBD1 reflects the table's D call only, with no check against the DNA. TRBV21-1 is an annotated pseudogene. The CDR3 loop spans 15 amino acids. The CDR3 DNA sequence: TGTGCCAGCAGCAATGGGGGACACTCAGTGTCACCCCTCCACTTT. This sequence encodes CASSNGGHSVSPLHF.

The chain has TRBV27 and TRBJ2-3; 9 positions match TRBD2. The CDR3 has 15 amino acids. Germline V gene sequence: CDR1 MNHEY, CDR2 SMNVEV (reference sequence). With 8 bases clipped from V and 2 bases from J, the junction kept 8 bases outside the gene matches. The CDR3 nucleotides are TGTGCCAGCCACAGGCTAGCGGGGAACACAGATACGCAGTATTTT. It specifies CASHRLAGNTDTQYF.

This clone has only a few counts. V and J are TRBV7-8 and TRBJ1-3; unclear D gene. CDR1 is SGHVS and CDR2 is FQNEAQ in the germline V gene. Trimming removed 2 bases at V and 1 base at J, with 12 bases between. This CDR3 has 16 residues. This CDR3 is CASSLSGGGSGNTIYF. DNA of the CDR3: TGTGCCAGCAGCTTAAGTGGCGGAGGGTCTGGAAACACCATATATTTT.

The J gene is TRBJ1-4, the V gene TRBV6-5, with 7 nucleotides matching TRBD1. Trimming at V came to 5 bases and at J to 4 bases, leaving 4 bases not matched to a gene. Germline V gene lookup returns CDR1 MNHEY and CDR2 SVGAGI. The CDR3 has 14 amino acids. The CDR3 coding sequence is TGTGCCAGCAGTATGACAGGGATTAATGAAAAACTGTTTTTT. Its protein is CASSMTGINEKLFF.

This chain connects TRBV7-8 to TRBJ2-7; 7 bases are shared with TRBD1. Germline loops: CDR1 SGHVS, CDR2 FQNEAQ. Unmatched junction bases numbered 2, after V lost 1 base and J lost 2 bases. The CDR3 runs 14 residues. CDR3 nucleotides: TGTGCCAGCAGCTTAGGACAGGGTGCCTACGAGCAGTACTTC. Its protein product is CASSLGQGAYEQYF.

The J gene is TRBJ1-6, the V gene TRBV4-2; D gene uncertain. The CDR3 has 16 residues. CDR1 and CDR2 (germline): LGHNA, YNFKEQ. The germline V and J ends were trimmed by 3 bases and 10 bases, with 19 bases remaining between them. The CDR3 loop is CASSHNGKGSSSPLHF. CDR3 bases: TGTGCCAGCAGCCATAACGGGAAGGGTTCTAGCTCACCCCTCCACTTT.

The rearrangement uses TRBV4-3 and TRBJ2-1; TRBD2 agrees at 8 bases. Germline V lookup: CDR1 LGHNA, CDR2 YSLEER. CDR3 size: 15 residues. The junction had 7 bases not matched to a gene; V was cut back by 5 bases and J by 4 bases. The CDR3 DNA follows: TGCGCCAGCAGCTTAACTAGCGGACCATACAATGAGCAGTTCTTC. Translation gives CASSLTSGPYNEQFF.

This clone turned up a few times. V gene TRBV7-9 combines with J gene TRBJ1-6; perhaps TRBD1 as D (6 bases). Per the germline V gene, CDR1 is SEHNR and CDR2 is FQNEAQ (reference sequence). The ends were cut back, 6 bases at V and 7 bases at J, with 16 bases in the middle. The CDR3 is made up of 15 amino acids. The CDR3 spells CASSSAGTSNSPLHF. The CDR3 region has the DNA TGTGCCAGCAGTTCCGCAGGGACATCGAATTCACCCCTCCACTTT. Variable domain in full (rest from reference TRBV7-9 and TRBJ1-6): DTGVSQNPRHKITKRGQNVTFRCDPISEHNRLYWYRQTLGQGPEFLTYFQNEAQLEKSRLLSDRFSAERPKGSFSTLEIQRTEQGDSAMYLCASSSAGTSNSPLHFGNGTRLTVT.

The chain uses TRBV7-2 and TRBJ1-1, with D perhaps TRBD1 (5 bases). The CDR3 is 12 residues long. V was shortened by 5 bases and J by 7 bases, with 11 bases between the two germline ends. CDR1 and CDR2 from the germline V gene are SGHTA and FQGNSA. The CDR3 reads CASSPYGGEAFF. In DNA form, the CDR3 reads TGTGCCAGCAGCCCCTACGGGGGTGAAGCTTTCTTT. Combining the CDR3 with reference TRBV7-2 and TRBJ1-1 gives the whole variable domain GAGVSQSPSNKVTEKGKDVELRCDPISGHTALYWYRQSLGQGLEFLIYFQGNSAPDKSGLPSDRFSAERTGGSVSTLTIQRTQQEDSAVYLCASSPYGGEAFFGQGTRLTVV.

This rearrangement joins TRBV5-1 to TRBJ1-2; no reliable D call. Germline V lookup: CDR1 SGHRS, CDR2 YFSETQ. V lost 1 base and J 0 bases, leaving 10 bases between the germline ends. The CDR3 covers 15 residues. The CDR3 loop is CASSLQSSANYGYTF. The DNA of the CDR3 is TGCGCCAGCAGCTTGCAATCAAGCGCTAACTATGGCTACACCTTC.

The genes are TRBV5-1 and TRBJ1-1; TRBD1 might be the D (6 bases). V shed 0 bases and J shed 4 bases, with 7 bases lying between them. The length of the CDR3 is 13 residues. Germline values: CDR1 SGHRS, CDR2 YFSETQ. The CDR3: CASSLDRATEAFF. Written as DNA, the CDR3 is TGCGCCAGCAGCTTGGACAGGGCCACTGAAGCTTTCTTT.

This chain joins TRBV7-2 and TRBJ2-7; 9 nucleotides line up with TRBD1. J lost 6 bases, V lost 5 bases, and 11 bases had no gene match. This CDR3 region has 15 residues. CDR1 is SGHTA, CDR2 FQGNSA, per germline. DNA for the CDR3: TGTGCCAGCAGCCGCGTGGGGGACAGGGCTTCCGAGCAGTACTTC. Translated, it gives CASSRVGDRASEQYF.

The chain combines TRBV7-8 with TRBJ1-4; D is ambiguous. The V gene's germline CDR1 is SGHVS and CDR2 FQNEAQ. V lost 5 bases to trimming and J lost 5 bases, with 18 bases between them. CDR3 length equals 16 residues. The CDR3 DNA reads as TGTGCCAGCAGCACCAGATACGGTAGCGGGAATGAAAAACTGTTTTTT. It specifies CASSTRYGSGNEKLFF.

This chain links TRBV5-6 with TRBJ2-1; TRBD1 matches at 8 bases. CDR1 is SGHDT, CDR2 YYEEEE, per germline. The CDR3 loop spans 19 amino acids. Germline trimming cut 4 bases from V and 4 bases from J; bases unmatched to any gene: 19. The chain's CDR3 is CASSPLTGGALSRYNEQFF. CDR3 bases: TGTGCCAGCAGCCCCCTCACAGGGGGAGCACTTTCGAGGTACAATGAGCAGTTCTTC.

This clone has only one observation. The chain combines TRBV7-3 with TRBJ2-5; D gene unclear. Trimming removed 4 bases from V and 3 bases from J, with 15 bases in between. This CDR3 has 15 amino acids. Germline V CDR1 and CDR2: SGHTA, FQGTGA. The CDR3, as DNA: TGTGCCAGCAGCTCGCGACTGGAAAGAGAAGAGACCCAGTACTTC. It codes for CASSSRLEREETQYF. The whole variable domain, filled in from reference TRBV7-3 and TRBJ2-5, reads GAGVSQTPSNKVTEKGKYVELRCDPISGHTALYWYRQSLGQGPEFLIYFQGTGAADDSGLPNDRFFAVRPEGSVSTLKIQRTERGDSAVYLCASSSRLEREETQYFGPGTRLLVL.

This chain links TRBV30 with TRBJ2-4; 11 bases are a match to TRBD1. The V gene end was trimmed by 1 base and the J gene end by 7 bases; junction bases not matched to a gene: 9. Germline CDR1 is GTSNPN and CDR2 is SVGIG (reference sequence). CDR3 length equals 16 residues. The CDR3, as DNA: TGTGCCTGGAGTGCCCCCGGGACAGGGGGGGGGAACATTCAGTACTTC. It translates to CAWSAPGTGGGNIQYF.

V and J are TRBV27 and TRBJ2-1; D perhaps matches TRBD1 (6 bases). The V gene lost 5 bases and the J gene lost 8 bases, with 10 bases spanning the gap. Germline CDR1 is MNHEY and CDR2 is SMNVEV (reference sequence). The CDR3 extends over 12 amino acids. CDR3 amino acids: CASSITGYEQFF. The CDR3 bases are TGTGCCAGCAGTATCACAGGGTATGAGCAGTTCTTC.

The J gene is TRBJ1-5, the V gene TRBV18, with TRBD1 matching 10 bases. Germline CDR1 reads KGHSH; CDR2 reads LQKENI. The CDR3 sequence is 15 residues long. V lost 2 bases and J lost 2; bases outside the gene matches: 0. The CDR3 loop reads CASSPGTGGNQPQHF. CDR3 nucleotides: TGTGCCAGCTCACCAGGGACAGGGGGCAATCAGCCCCAGCATTTT.

This clone was counted a few times. The V call is TRBV19, the J call TRBJ1-2; D might be TRBD1 (6 bases). This CDR3 is built from 15 residues. V shed 6 bases and J shed 2 bases, with 16 bases lying between them. Germline V gene data show CDR1 as LNHDA and CDR2 as SQIVND (reference sequence). CDR3 protein: CASSPTHQGNYGYTF. As DNA, the CDR3 is TGTGCCAGTAGCCCAACCCATCAGGGGAACTATGGCTACACCTTC.

The table lists this clone with a count of one. The chain carries TRBV4-1 and TRBJ2-5, with 11 bases aligning to TRBD2. With V trimmed by 3 bases and J by 5 bases, 14 bases remained unmatched. The CDR3 is made up of 18 amino acids. Germline-derived CDR1 and CDR2 are MGHRA and YSYEKL. The DNA of the CDR3 is TGCGCCAGCAGCCATGAGGACCTTAGCGGGGGGGCTTTCGAGACCCAGTACTTC. Its protein product is CASSHEDLSGGAFETQYF.